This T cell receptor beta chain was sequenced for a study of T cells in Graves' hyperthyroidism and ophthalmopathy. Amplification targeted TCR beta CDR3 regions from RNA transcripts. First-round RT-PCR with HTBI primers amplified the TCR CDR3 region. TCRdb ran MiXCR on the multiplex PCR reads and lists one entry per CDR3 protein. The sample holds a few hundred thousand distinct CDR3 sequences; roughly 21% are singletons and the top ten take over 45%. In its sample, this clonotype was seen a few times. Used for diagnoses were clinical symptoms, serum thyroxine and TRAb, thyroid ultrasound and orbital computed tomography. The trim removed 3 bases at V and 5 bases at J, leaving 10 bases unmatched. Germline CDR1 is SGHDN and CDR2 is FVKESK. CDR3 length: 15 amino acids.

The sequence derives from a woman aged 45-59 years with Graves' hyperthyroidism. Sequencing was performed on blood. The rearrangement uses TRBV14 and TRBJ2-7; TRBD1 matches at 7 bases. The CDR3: CASSHRQGPRDEQYF. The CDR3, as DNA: TGTGCCAGCAGCCACCGACAGGGACCTAGGGACGAGCAGTACTTC.